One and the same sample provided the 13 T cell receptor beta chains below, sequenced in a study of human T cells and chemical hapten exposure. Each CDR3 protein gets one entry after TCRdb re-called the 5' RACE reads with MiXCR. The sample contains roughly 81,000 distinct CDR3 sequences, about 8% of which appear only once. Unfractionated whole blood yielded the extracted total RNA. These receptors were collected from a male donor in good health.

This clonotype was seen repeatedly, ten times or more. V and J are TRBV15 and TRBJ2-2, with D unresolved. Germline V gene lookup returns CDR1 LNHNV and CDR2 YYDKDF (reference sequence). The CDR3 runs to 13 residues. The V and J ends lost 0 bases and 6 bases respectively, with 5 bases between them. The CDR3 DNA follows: TGTGCCACCAGCAGAGATGGGTCCGGGGAGCTGTTTTTT. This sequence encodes CATSRDGSGELFF.

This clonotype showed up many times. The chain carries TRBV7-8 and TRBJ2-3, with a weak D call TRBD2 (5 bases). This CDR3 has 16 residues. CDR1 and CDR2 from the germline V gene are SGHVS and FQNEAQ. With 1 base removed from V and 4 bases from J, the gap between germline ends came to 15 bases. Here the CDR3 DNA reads TGTGCCAGCAGCTTAGGGCCCTCGCTGCGGGCAGATACGCAGTATTTT. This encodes CASSLGPSLRADTQYF.

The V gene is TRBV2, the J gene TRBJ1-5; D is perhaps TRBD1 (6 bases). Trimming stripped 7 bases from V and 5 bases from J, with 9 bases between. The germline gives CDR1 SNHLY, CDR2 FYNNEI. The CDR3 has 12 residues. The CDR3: CASMGADQPQHF. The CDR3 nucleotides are TGTGCCAGCATGGGGGCTGATCAGCCCCAGCATTTT. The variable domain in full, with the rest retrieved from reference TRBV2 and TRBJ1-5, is EPEVTQTPSHQVTQMGQEVILRCVPISNHLYFYWYRQILGQKVEFLVSFYNNEISEKSEIFDDQFSVERPDGSNFTLKIRSTKLEDSAMYFCASMGADQPQHFGDGTRLSIL.

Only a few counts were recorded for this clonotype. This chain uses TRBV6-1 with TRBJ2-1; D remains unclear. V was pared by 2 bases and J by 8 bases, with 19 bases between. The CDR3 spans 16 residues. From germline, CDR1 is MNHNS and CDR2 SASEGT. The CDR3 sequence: CASSEHDPEATDEQFF. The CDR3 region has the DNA TGTGCCAGCAGTGAACACGATCCCGAAGCGACGGATGAGCAGTTCTTC.

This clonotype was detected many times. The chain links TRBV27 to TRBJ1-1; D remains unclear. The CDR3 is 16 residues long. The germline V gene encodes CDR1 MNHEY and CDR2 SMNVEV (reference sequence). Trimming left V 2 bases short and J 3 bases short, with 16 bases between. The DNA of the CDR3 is TGTGCCAGCAGTTTACGAAGGGTTATTGGCTACACTGAAGCTTTCTTT. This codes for CASSLRRVIGYTEAFF.

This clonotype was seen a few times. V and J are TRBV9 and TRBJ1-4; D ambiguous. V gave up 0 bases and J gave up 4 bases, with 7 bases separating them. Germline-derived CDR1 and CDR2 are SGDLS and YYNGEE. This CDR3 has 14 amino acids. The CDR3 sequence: CASSVGEFNEKLFF. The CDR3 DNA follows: TGTGCCAGCAGCGTAGGGGAATTTAATGAAAAACTGTTTTTT.

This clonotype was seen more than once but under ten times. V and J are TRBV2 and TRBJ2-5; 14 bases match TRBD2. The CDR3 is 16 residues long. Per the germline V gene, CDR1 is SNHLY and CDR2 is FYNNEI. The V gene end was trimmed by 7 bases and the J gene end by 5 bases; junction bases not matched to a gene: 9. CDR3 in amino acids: CASTLGLAGVGETQYF. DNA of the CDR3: TGTGCCAGCACCTTGGGACTAGCGGGAGTCGGGGAGACCCAGTACTTC. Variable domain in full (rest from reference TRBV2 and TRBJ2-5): EPEVTQTPSHQVTQMGQEVILRCVPISNHLYFYWYRQILGQKVEFLVSFYNNEISEKSEIFDDQFSVERPDGSNFTLKIRSTKLEDSAMYFCASTLGLAGVGETQYFGPGTRLLVL.

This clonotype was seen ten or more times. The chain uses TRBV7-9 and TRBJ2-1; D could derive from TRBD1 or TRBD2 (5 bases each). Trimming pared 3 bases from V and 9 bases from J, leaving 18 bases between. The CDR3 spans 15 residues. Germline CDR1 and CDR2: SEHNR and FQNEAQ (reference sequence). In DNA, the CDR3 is TGTGCCAGCAGCTTGTCCGGGACGGGCTTGGGTGAGCAGTTCTTC. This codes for CASSLSGTGLGEQFF.

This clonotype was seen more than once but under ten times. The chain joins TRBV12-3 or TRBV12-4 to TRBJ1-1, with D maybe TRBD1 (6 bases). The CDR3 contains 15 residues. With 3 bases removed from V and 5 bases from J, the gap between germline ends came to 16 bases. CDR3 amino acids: CASSFDGRGYTEAFF. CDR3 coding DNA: TGTGCCAGCAGTTTTGATGGCAGGGGATATACTGAAGCTTTCTTT.

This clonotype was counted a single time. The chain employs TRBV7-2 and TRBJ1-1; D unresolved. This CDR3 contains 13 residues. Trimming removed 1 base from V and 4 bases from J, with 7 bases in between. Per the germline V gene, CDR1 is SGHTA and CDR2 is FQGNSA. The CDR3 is CASSLGGITEAFF. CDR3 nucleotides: TGTGCCAGCAGCTTAGGAGGTATCACTGAAGCTTTCTTT.

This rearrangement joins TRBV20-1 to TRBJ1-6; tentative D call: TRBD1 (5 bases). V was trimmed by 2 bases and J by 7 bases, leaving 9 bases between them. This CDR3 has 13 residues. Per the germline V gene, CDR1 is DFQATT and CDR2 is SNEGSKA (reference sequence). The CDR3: CSARTGGNSPLHF. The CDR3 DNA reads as TGCAGTGCTAGAACGGGGGGAAATTCACCCCTCCACTTT.

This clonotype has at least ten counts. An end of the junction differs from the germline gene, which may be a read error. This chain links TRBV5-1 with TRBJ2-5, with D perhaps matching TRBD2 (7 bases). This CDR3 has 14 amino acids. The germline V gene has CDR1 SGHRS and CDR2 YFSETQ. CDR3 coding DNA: TGTGCCAGCAGTTTAGTAGGGGGGGAAGAGACCCAGTACTTC. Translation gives CASSLVGGEETQYF.

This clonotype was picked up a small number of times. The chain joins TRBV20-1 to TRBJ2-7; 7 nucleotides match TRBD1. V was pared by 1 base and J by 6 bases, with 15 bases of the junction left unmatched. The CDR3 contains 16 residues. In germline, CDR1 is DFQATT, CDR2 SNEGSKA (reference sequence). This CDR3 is CSARGTGVSPLGEQYF. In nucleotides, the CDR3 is TGCAGTGCTAGAGGAACAGGGGTCAGCCCCCTGGGCGAGCAGTACTTC.